The TCR beta chain under discussion was sequenced for a study of metastatic and nonmetastatic thyroid tumors. Whole-study context: The comparison covered peripheral blood and tumor or nodule tissue in malignant and benign thyroid patients.

This clone was seen at least ten times. Its matching antigen is unknown. As processed by the authors: The distant-metastasis classifier for papillary thyroid cancer was built from CDR3 differences across clinicopathological groups. TCRdb reprocessed the PCR reads using MiXCR. The V and J calls, along with clone size, are taken from TCRdb and not from the paper's own processing. The table lists tens of thousands of clones, about an eighth of them singletons, with approximately 10% in the top ten. V shed 7 bases and J shed 4 bases, with 9 bases lying between them. CDR3 length: 12 amino acids. Study-wide points: TCR beta diversity was reportedly significantly higher in malignant thyroid tumors than benign nodules, in blood and tumor.

Thyroid surgery was preceded by no treatment in any patient. This clonotype was sampled from a female donor with papillary thyroid cancer or a benign thyroid nodule (not recorded which). Some clones in this sample may be carry-over from other donors' samples. V and J are TRBV12-3 or TRBV12-4 and TRBJ2-3; D is possibly TRBD1 (5 bases). Sequences were obtained from tumor tissue. The CDR3 DNA reads TGTGCCAGCACCTTAGGGGCAGATACGCAGTATTTT. Encoded protein: CASTLGADTQYF.